This is a list of T cell receptor beta chains from one sample in a study of human T cells and chemical hapten exposure. One entry per CDR3 protein, called by TCRdb with MiXCR from the RACE reads. The data contain roughly 56,000 distinct CDR3 sequences, approximately 9.6% of them seen just once; the ten biggest clones take up approximately 9.5%. Sequences were derived from whole blood, sampled in connection with sensitization to the hapten diphenylcyclopropenone (DPC). The receptors were gathered from a woman between 25 and 40 years old with alopecia areata. Some clones in this sample may be carry-over from other donors' samples. The CDR3 runs from the conserved cysteine through the conserved F or W. The order of the fields is V gene, D gene, clone size, J gene, CDR3 DNA, CDR3 protein. A D gene is named only where the DNA matches it firmly. Clone size is shown for a subset of rows, as once, few, many or a class of expanded clone.

>TRBV7-9|-|many|TRBJ1-1
TGTGCCAGCAGCGCCCTGGCTAACACTGAAGCTTTCTTT
CASSALANTEAFF
>TRBV5-1|-|few|TRBJ1-1
TGCGCCAGCAGCTTGGTCGGCATGAACACTGAAGCTTTCTTT
CASSLVGMNTEAFF
>TRBV5-1|-|many|TRBJ2-3
TGCGCCAGCAGCTTGGAGATAGCAGATACGCAGTATTTT
CASSLEIADTQYF
>TRBV3-1|-|many|TRBJ2-5
TGTGCCAGCAGCCAAGAAGGCGGGGAGACCCAGTACTTC
CASSQEGGETQYF
>TRBV12-3/TRBV12-4|-|-|TRBJ2-5
TGTGCCAGCAGCCCGACGGAATCCGCCCAGTACTTC
CASSPTESAQYF
>TRBV5-1|-|-|TRBJ1-1
TGCGCCAGCAGCCGGGAGGCCAGTATCGAGGTGAACACTGAAGCTTTCTTT
CASSREASIEVNTEAFF
>TRBV2|-|few|TRBJ1-4
TGTGCCAGCAGCCTCGAGAGAGGGGGGGAAAAACTGTTTTTT
CASSLERGGEKLFF
>TRBV28|TRBD1|many|TRBJ1-4
TGTGCCAGCAGTCCCCGACAGGGCAGGGGAAAACTGTTTTTT
CASSPRQGRGKLFF
>TRBV20-1|-|few|TRBJ1-6
TGCAGTGCTAGAGATGGGGGGGGCGCGAATAATTCACCCCTCCACTTT
CSARDGGGANNSPLHF
>TRBV4-1|-|many|TRBJ2-3
TGCGCCAGCAGCCAGGCTGACAGAACCGATACGCAGTATTTT
CASSQADRTDTQYF
>TRBV12-3/TRBV12-4|-|many|TRBJ1-5
TGTGCCAGCAGTTTAGGCCAGGGCCTAAGCAGCAATCAGCCCCAGCATTTT
CASSLGQGLSSNQPQHF
>TRBV10-3|TRBD2|many|TRBJ2-3
TGTGCCATCAGTGACTATGGTAGCGGGGGGGCAGAAGATACGCAGTATTTT
CAISDYGSGGAEDTQYF
>TRBV24-1|-|many|TRBJ2-1
TGTGCCACCAGTGATGGGGGGACAGTGGGGCACAATGAGCAGTTCTTC
CATSDGGTVGHNEQFF
>TRBV5-1|-|many|TRBJ2-1
TGCGCCAGCGGGAACGTGGAGATGAGTGAGCAGTTCTTC
CASGNVEMSEQFF
>TRBV28|-|many|TRBJ1-3
TGTGCCAGCAGTTTATGGGCACAGTTCTCTGGAAACACCATATATTTT
CASSLWAQFSGNTIYF
>TRBV28|TRBD2|-|TRBJ2-3
TGTGCCAGCAGTCGGACTAGCGGGGGCGAAGGGGATACGCAGTATTTT
CASSRTSGGEGDTQYF
>TRBV7-2|-|-|TRBJ1-1
TGTGCCAGCAGCTTAGTCGCTACCCGCAATGAAGCTTTCTTT
CASSLVATRNEAFF
>TRBV28|-|-|TRBJ2-7
TGTGCCAGCCGGGTTGGGGGACGTGTTAACGAGCAGTACTTC
CASRVGGRVNEQYF
>TRBV7-2|-|-|TRBJ2-3
TGTGCCAGCAGCTTAGCGTCGGAGGCGGGGTTAGATACGCAGTATTTT
CASSLASEAGLDTQYF
>TRBV12-3/TRBV12-4|TRBD1|-|TRBJ2-3
TGTGCCAGCAGTTATACAGGGGGCTACACAGATACGCAGTATTTT
CASSYTGGYTDTQYF
>TRBV2|TRBD1|few|TRBJ2-3
TGTGCCAGCAGTGGAATCAGGGGGCGGGCAGATACGCAGTATTTT
CASSGIRGRADTQYF
>TRBV15|-|few|TRBJ2-7
TGTGCCACCAGCAGAGATGGGGGGTACGAGCAGTACTTC
CATSRDGGYEQYF
>TRBV4-3|-|-|TRBJ1-3
TGCGCCAGCAGCCAAGATAGGCCCGGTTGGATCTCTGGAAACACCATATATTTT
CASSQDRPGWISGNTIYF
>TRBV3-1|-|-|TRBJ1-2
TGTGCCAGCAGCCAAGAGGCAGCCCACTATGGCTACACCTTC
CASSQEAAHYGYTF
>TRBV18|-|-|TRBJ1-6
TGTGCCAGCTCACCTCCCGCCGTTTATAATTCACCCCTCCACTTT
CASSPPAVYNSPLHF
>TRBV7-2|-|-|TRBJ2-3
TGTGCCAGCAGCCCCGGACCCAACCGGGTCACAGATACGCAGTATTTT
CASSPGPNRVTDTQYF
>TRBV3-1|-|-|TRBJ1-2
TGTGCCAGCAGCCAAGTCGGGAGAGGTGGCTACACCTTC
CASSQVGRGGYTF
>TRBV4-2|TRBD2|many|TRBJ2-5
TGTGCCAGCAGCCTACGGATTGGACTAGCGGATGAAGAGACCCAGTACTTC
CASSLRIGLADEETQYF
>TRBV7-2|-|-|TRBJ2-5
TGTGCCCGCAGCCAAGGGCGGCAGGGGGAGACCCAGTACTTC
CARSQGRQGETQYF
>TRBV7-3|TRBD1|-|TRBJ2-3
TGTGCCAGCAGCGCGGGACAGGGGGTAGATACGCAGTATTTT
CASSAGQGVDTQYF
>TRBV6-6|-|-|TRBJ2-3
TGTGCCAGCAGTTACCCCCTGGCGGAGACAGATACGCAGTATTTT
CASSYPLAETDTQYF
>TRBV12-3/TRBV12-4|TRBD2|-|TRBJ2-3
TGTGCCAGCAGTGGGACTAGCGGTGGCACAGATACGCAGTATTTT
CASSGTSGGTDTQYF
>TRBV12-5|-|few|TRBJ2-3
TGTGCTAGTGGTTTGGGGACGGCGAGCACAGATACGCAGTATTTT
CASGLGTASTDTQYF